Listed below are T cell receptor beta chains from one sample, sequenced in a study of early T cells in non-severe SARS-CoV-2 infection. TCRdb fed the 5' RACE reads into MiXCR, producing one record per CDR3 protein. The data show 85,000 to 90,000 distinct CDR3 sequences, about an eighth seen once. The source material was whole blood. The receptor source for this set is an adult who was a healthcare worker with PCR-confirmed SARS-CoV-2 infection or an uninfected control (not recorded which). Both conserved end residues are part of each CDR3. A D gene is named only where the DNA matches it firmly. Not all rows give a size; the values are once, few, many and, for expanded clones, a class.

cdr3_aa,cdr3_nt,v_call,clone_size,j_call,d_call
CASSILQDSNQPQHF,TGTGCCAGTAGTATTCTCCAGGATAGCAATCAGCCCCAGCATTTT,TRBV19,.,TRBJ1-5,.
CASSLGHSSSYEQYF,TGCGCCAGCAGCTTGGGACACTCGAGCTCCTACGAGCAGTACTTC,TRBV5-1,many,TRBJ2-7,.
CSVDQGYEQYF,TGCAGCGTTGATCAGGGCTACGAGCAGTACTTC,TRBV29-1,.,TRBJ2-7,.
CASSPGDSHSNQPQHF,TGTGCCAGCAGCCCCGGGGACAGCCATAGCAATCAGCCCCAGCATTTT,TRBV7-9,few,TRBJ1-5,TRBD1
CASSLLDRVGEKLFF,TGTGCCAGCAGTTTACTCGACAGGGTCGGTGAAAAACTGTTTTTT,TRBV27,.,TRBJ1-4,TRBD1
CSARDRVSGNTIYF,TGCAGTGCTAGAGACAGGGTCTCTGGAAACACCATATATTTT,TRBV20-1,.,TRBJ1-3,.
CASSQTSGSVSPYNEQFF,TGTGCCAGCAGTCAGACTAGCGGGTCCGTGAGCCCCTACAATGAGCAGTTCTTC,TRBV6-2/TRBV6-3,.,TRBJ2-1,TRBD2
CASSSGANYGYTF,TGTGCCAGCAGCAGCGGGGCGAACTATGGCTACACCTTC,TRBV7-9,few,TRBJ1-2,.
CASRGPLRSYNEQFF,TGTGCCAGCCGCGGACCCCTTCGCAGCTACAATGAGCAGTTCTTC,TRBV6-5,few,TRBJ2-1,.
CASSQTWTSGSQRNEQFF,TGTGCCAGCAGTCAAACCTGGACTAGCGGGAGTCAACGGAATGAGCAGTTCTTC,TRBV27,.,TRBJ2-1,TRBD2
CSARAPPGEQFF,TGCAGTGCTAGAGCGCCGCCGGGTGAGCAGTTCTTC,TRBV20-1,few,TRBJ2-1,.
CASSSIHYEQYF,TGTGCCAGCAGCTCCATACACTACGAGCAGTACTTC,TRBV5-6,.,TRBJ2-7,.
CASWDRGLEQYF,TGTGCCAGCTGGGACAGGGGACTCGAGCAGTACTTC,TRBV28,few,TRBJ2-7,TRBD1
CSVDVPGAGNEQFF,TGCAGCGTTGACGTCCCGGGAGCGGGCAATGAGCAGTTCTTC,TRBV29-1,.,TRBJ2-1,.
CASSRSGGGSYEQYF,TGTGCCAGCAGCCGTAGCGGAGGGGGCTCCTACGAGCAGTACTTC,TRBV7-6,few,TRBJ2-7,.
CASSEVTASNQPQHF,TGCGCCAGCAGTGAGGTAACGGCTAGCAATCAGCCCCAGCATTTT,TRBV10-2,few,TRBJ1-5,.
CSAIKTYNSPLHF,TGCAGTGCTATTAAGACCTATAATTCACCCCTCCACTTT,TRBV20-1,few,TRBJ1-6,.
CASTLSLIYPRLQAFF,TGTGCCAGCACCCTATCCCTAATTTACCCCCGCCTTCAAGCTTTCTTT,TRBV2,.,TRBJ1-1,.
CASSLPGGRANTGELFF,TGTGCCAGCAGCCTACCCGGTGGCAGAGCGAACACCGGGGAGCTGTTTTTT,TRBV6-1,.,TRBJ2-2,.
CASSVAVGLGGEKLFF,TGTGCCAGCAGCGTCGCTGTAGGTCTCGGAGGGGAAAAACTGTTTTTT,TRBV9,.,TRBJ1-4,.
CASSSEQGRLSEQYF,TGTGCCAGCAGCTCCGAACAGGGGAGGCTTAGCGAGCAGTACTTC,TRBV11-1,.,TRBJ2-7,.
CASSLRQGRLGNEQFF,TGTGCCAGCAGCTTACGGCAGGGGCGGCTTGGCAATGAGCAGTTCTTC,TRBV5-4,.,TRBJ2-1,.
CASSPRTGNGNQPQHF,TGTGCCAGCAGTCCTCGGACAGGGAACGGAAATCAGCCCCAGCATTTT,TRBV12-3/TRBV12-4,many,TRBJ1-5,TRBD1
CASSLRTSGTFPYEQYF,TGTGCCAGCAGCCTCCGGACTAGCGGGACCTTTCCCTACGAGCAGTACTTC,TRBV3-1,few,TRBJ2-7,TRBD2
CASSSSGERGSPLHF,TGCGCCAGCAGCTCCTCAGGGGAAAGGGGTTCACCCCTCCACTTT,TRBV5-1,.,TRBJ1-6,.
CASTNGPEQYF,TGTGCCAGCACTAACGGCCCCGAGCAGTACTTC,TRBV27,.,TRBJ2-7,.
CASSPERGEEGEKLFF,TGTGCCAGTAGCCCGGAGAGGGGAGAGGAGGGGGAAAAACTGTTTTTT,TRBV19,few,TRBJ1-4,.
CASSLGTSGQGNYGYTF,TGTGCCAGCAGCTTAGGGACCTCGGGACAGGGGAACTATGGCTACACCTTC,TRBV7-9,.,TRBJ1-2,TRBD1
CASSYLRRELFF,TGTGCCAGCAGTTACCTCAGGAGGGAGCTGTTCTTC,TRBV6-6,few,TRBJ2-1,.
CASSYGLANTEAFF,TGTGCCAGCAGCTATGGACTGGCGAACACTGAAGCTTTCTTT,TRBV7-2,.,TRBJ1-1,.
CASSRTLPRSYNEQFF,TGTGCCAGCAGTCGGACTCTCCCGCGGTCCTACAATGAGCAGTTCTTC,TRBV7-9,many,TRBJ2-1,.
CASSLSPGGEQPQHF,TGTGCCAGCAGTTTAAGTCCAGGAGGGGAGCAGCCCCAGCATTTT,TRBV12-3/TRBV12-4,.,TRBJ1-5,.
CASSPGQESAEQYF,TGCGCCAGCAGCCCGGGACAGGAGTCCGCCGAGCAGTACTTC,TRBV4-1,.,TRBJ2-7,TRBD1
CASSFRSGRETQNSPLHF,TGTGCCAGCAGTTTCCGAAGCGGTAGAGAAACTCAGAATTCACCCCTCCACTTT,TRBV27,few,TRBJ1-6,.
CASSLIEQPQHF,TGTGCCAGCAGTTTAATAGAACAGCCCCAGCATTTT,TRBV12-3/TRBV12-4,.,TRBJ1-5,.
CASSHSGGNEQFF,TGTGCCAGCAGCCACTCTGGCGGGAATGAGCAGTTCTTC,TRBV7-9,many,TRBJ2-1,.
CASSLAGLAADRYF,TGTGCCAGCAGCTTAGCGGGACTAGCGGCCGACCGGTATTTT,TRBV7-8,.,TRBJ2-3,TRBD2
CASSHPDSMVEQYF,TGCGCCAGCAGCCACCCGGACAGCATGGTGGAGCAGTACTTC,TRBV5-1,few,TRBJ2-7,.
CASSPPGRTDTQYF,TGTGCCAGCTCACCACCGGGCCGCACAGATACGCAGTATTTT,TRBV18,few,TRBJ2-3,.
CASSLRQVMFTQYNEQFF,TGTGCCAGCAGCTTAAGACAGGTCATGTTCACCCAGTACAATGAGCAGTTCTTC,TRBV7-3,.,TRBJ2-1,.
CASPGPGLAYNEQFF,TGTGCCAGTCCCGGACCGGGACTAGCCTACAATGAGCAGTTCTTC,TRBV28,few,TRBJ2-1,TRBD2
CASSRTSPGDTQYF,TGCGCCAGCAGCCGGACTAGTCCAGGGGATACGCAGTATTTT,TRBV5-1,few,TRBJ2-3,TRBD2
CASSQREGLYEQYF,TGTGCCAGCAGTCAGCGGGAGGGCCTCTACGAGCAGTACTTC,TRBV6-2/TRBV6-3,few,TRBJ2-7,TRBD2
CSAQQINTEAFF,TGCAGCGCACAACAGATAAACACTGAAGCTTTCTTT,TRBV29-1,once,TRBJ1-1,.
CARIKQQGTNTGELFF,TGTGCCAGGATAAAGCAACAGGGGACGAACACCGGGGAGCTGTTTTTT,TRBV2,.,TRBJ2-2,TRBD1
CASSVGQETQYF,TGTGCCAGCAGCGTAGGACAAGAGACCCAGTACTTC,TRBV9,.,TRBJ2-5,.
CASSHGLAGAGEQYF,TGTGCCAGCAGCCACGGACTAGCGGGAGCTGGCGAGCAGTACTTC,TRBV14,.,TRBJ2-7,TRBD2
CASSARTSGSYEQYF,TGTGCCAGCAGCGCCCGGACTAGCGGGTCCTACGAGCAGTACTTC,TRBV9,.,TRBJ2-7,TRBD2
CASSPMRQEGNTIYF,TGTGCCAGCAGCCCGATGAGACAGGAGGGAAACACCATATATTTT,TRBV3-1,few,TRBJ1-3,.
CAISGRGGEKLFF,TGTGCCATCTCAGGCAGGGGAGGCGAAAAACTGTTTTTT,TRBV28,few,TRBJ1-4,.
CASSTQGASGANVLTF,TGTGCCAGCAGCACGCAGGGGGCCTCTGGGGCCAACGTCCTGACTTTC,TRBV7-2,few,TRBJ2-6,TRBD1
CATTNQAGRYERYF,TGTGCCACCACGAATCAAGCGGGAAGGTACGAGCGGTACTTC,TRBV28,once,TRBJ2-7,TRBD2
CSVAGTNYGYTF,TGCAGCGTGGCGGGGACTAACTATGGCTACACCTTC,TRBV29-1,.,TRBJ1-2,.
CSVLGRGHLTINQPQHF,TGCAGCGTTCTGGGTAGGGGGCACCTAACAATCAATCAGCCCCAGCATTTT,TRBV29-1,few,TRBJ1-5,TRBD1
CASSWTSGTIPGF,TGTGCCAGCAGTTGGACTAGCGGGACGATCCCCGGCTTC,TRBV6-5,.,TRBJ2-1,TRBD2